The rows below give T cell receptor beta chains drawn from one sample of a study of cytomegalovirus exposure and HLA in healthy donors. Sequenced by immunoSEQ multiplex PCR; TCRdb stores in-frame clones only, minus some. The table has approximately 76,000 clones, roughly 85% seen once. The sample taken for sequencing was PBMCs. The source of these receptors is a man between 25 and 39 years old in good health and CMV-seronegative. Both conserved end residues are part of each CDR3. A D gene is named only where the DNA matches it firmly. Part of the rows lack a size; the others show once, few, many or a class for expanded clones.

V gene,J gene,D gene,clone size,CDR3 protein,CDR3 DNA
TRBV19,TRBJ2-7,.,once,CASSISTVLSYEQYF,TGTGCCAGTAGTATTAGCACCGTCCTATCCTACGAGCAGTACTTC
TRBV7-2,TRBJ1-2,TRBD1,.,CASSPGQGYYYGYTF,TGTGCCAGCAGCCCTGGACAGGGCTACTACTATGGCTACACCTTC
TRBV6-1,TRBJ1-2,.,.,CASYISTDRYGYTF,TGTGCCAGCTATATTTCGACAGACAGATATGGCTACACCTTC
TRBV7-2,TRBJ1-6,TRBD1,.,CASSLVQGSGSPLHF,TGTGCCAGCAGCTTAGTACAGGGGAGTGGTTCACCCCTCCACTTT
TRBV29-1,TRBJ1-4,TRBD1,few,CSATYRGVNEKLFF,TGCAGCGCAACGTACAGGGGGGTAAATGAAAAACTGTTTTTT
TRBV5-6,TRBJ2-3,TRBD2,once,CASSSRGGTQYF,TGTGCCAGCAGCTCCCGGGGGGGCACGCAGTATTTT
TRBV18,TRBJ1-1,TRBD1,few,CASSPPGMGQGSVAFF,TGTGCCAGCTCACCACCTGGGATGGGACAGGGGTCGGTAGCTTTCTTT
TRBV27,TRBJ2-7,TRBD2,once,CATRLAGAYEQYF,TGTGCCACAAGACTAGCGGGCGCCTACGAGCAGTACTTC
TRBV7-2,TRBJ2-3,.,.,CASSGLTRWDTQYF,TGTGCCAGCAGCGGCCTCACGAGGTGGGATACGCAGTATTTT
TRBV28,TRBJ2-2,.,.,CASSFAGNTGELFF,TGTGCCAGCAGTTTTGCAGGGAACACCGGGGAGCTGTTTTTT
TRBV5-5,TRBJ2-3,.,.,CASSWEGGPGTDTQYF,TGTGCCAGCAGCTGGGAGGGGGGCCCTGGCACAGATACGCAGTATTTT
TRBV7-9,TRBJ1-1,TRBD1,.,CASNDRQGQKNTEAFF,TGTGCCAGCAACGATCGACAGGGCCAGAAGAACACTGAAGCTTTCTTT
TRBV7-2,TRBJ2-6,.,few,CASSLGDGTGANVLTF,TGTGCCAGCAGCTTGGGCGACGGGACTGGGGCCAACGTCCTGACTTTC
TRBV7-3,TRBJ2-3,.,.,CASSFSGSTDTQYF,TGTGCCAGCAGCTTTTCAGGGAGCACAGATACGCAGTATTTT
TRBV29-1,TRBJ1-1,.,.,CSVEGEGEAFF,TGCAGCGTTGAAGGGGAGGGTGAAGCTTTCTTT
TRBV13,TRBJ2-3,.,.,CASSLGTSTDTQYF,TGTGCCAGCAGCTTAGGTACTAGCACAGATACGCAGTATTTT
TRBV5-1,TRBJ2-2,.,.,CASSTTANTGELFF,TGCGCCAGCAGCACGACAGCGAACACCGGGGAGCTGTTTTTT
TRBV11-3,TRBJ2-2,.,.,CASREGAGELFF,TGTGCCAGCAGGGAAGGGGCAGGGGAGCTGTTTTTT
TRBV7-2,TRBJ2-3,.,.,CASSRDTGTDTQYF,TGTGCCAGCAGTCGGGACACCGGCACAGATACGCAGTATTTT
TRBV27,TRBJ2-1,TRBD1,.,CASSLWTGALNEQFF,TGTGCCAGCAGTTTGTGGACAGGGGCCTTAAATGAGCAGTTCTTC
TRBV6-5,TRBJ2-2,.,.,CASSRTLNTGELFF,TGTGCCAGCAGTCGGACTCTGAACACCGGGGAGCTGTTTTTT
TRBV5-6,TRBJ2-1,TRBD2,.,CASSRRTSGGAYNEQFF,TGTGCCAGCAGCCGACGGACTAGCGGGGGGGCATACAATGAGCAGTTCTTC
TRBV4-3,TRBJ1-2,.,once,CASSQDQHRYGYTF,TGCGCCAGCAGCCAAGATCAACATCGCTATGGCTACACCTTC
TRBV5-4,TRBJ1-1,.,.,CASSLGTVNTEAFF,TGTGCCAGCAGCTTGGGGACAGTGAACACTGAAGCTTTCTTT
TRBV27,TRBJ2-7,TRBD1,.,CASTITRGPYEQYF,TGTGCCAGCACCATCACAAGGGGGCCCTACGAGCAGTACTTC
TRBV4-1,TRBJ1-5,TRBD1,.,CASSQGGRDRSNQPQHF,TGCGCCAGCAGCCAAGGCGGGCGGGACAGATCCAATCAGCCCCAGCATTTT
TRBV7-2,TRBJ1-1,.,.,CASSLQGGTEAFF,TGTGCCAGCAGCTTACAGGGAGGGACTGAAGCTTTCTTT
TRBV6-5,TRBJ2-5,TRBD2,once,CASSWELAGETQYF,TGTGCCAGCAGTTGGGAGCTAGCGGGAGAGACCCAGTACTTC
TRBV2,TRBJ2-5,TRBD1,.,CASTGEGQTQYF,TGTGCCAGTACAGGGGAAGGTCAGACCCAGTACTTC
TRBV4-1,TRBJ1-2,TRBD1,once,CASSQPGGGQGSYGYTF,TGCGCCAGCAGCCAACCCGGAGGGGGACAGGGTTCCTATGGCTACACCTTC
TRBV10-3,TRBJ2-7,TRBD1,.,CAISDRSGTGKYEQYF,TGTGCCATCAGTGACCGGTCCGGGACAGGAAAATACGAGCAGTACTTC
TRBV4-2,TRBJ2-7,TRBD1,many,CASSQDLGTGSYEQYF,TGTGCCAGCAGCCAAGATCTGGGGACAGGGTCCTACGAGCAGTACTTC
TRBV5-4,TRBJ2-7,.,.,CASSSGGTANYEQYF,TGTGCCAGCAGCTCGGGGGGGACAGCAAACTACGAGCAGTACTTC
TRBV6-5,TRBJ1-6,TRBD1,.,CASRGQGNSPLHF,TGTGCCAGCAGGGGACAGGGTAACTCACCCCTCCACTTT
TRBV7-3,TRBJ2-3,TRBD2,.,CASSQGAGGSTDTQYF,TGTGCCAGCAGCCAAGGCGCGGGGGGGTCCACAGATACGCAGTATTTT
TRBV5-4,TRBJ1-1,.,.,CASSFAGIPEAFF,TGTGCCAGCAGCTTTGCGGGAATCCCTGAAGCTTTCTTT
TRBV5-1,TRBJ1-6,TRBD1,.,CASSQGTGDNPPLHF,TGCGCCAGCAGCCAAGGGACAGGGGATAATCCACCCCTCCACTTT
TRBV7-9,TRBJ2-7,TRBD1,.,CASSYPGQVSYEQYF,TGTGCCAGCAGCTATCCGGGACAGGTTTCCTACGAGCAGTACTTC
TRBV4-3,TRBJ2-1,TRBD2,.,CASSMSLAVLNEQFF,TGCGCCAGCAGCATGAGCCTAGCGGTCCTCAATGAGCAGTTCTTC
TRBV7-8,TRBJ2-3,.,.,CASSSQTGYSTDTQYF,TGTGCCAGCAGCTCCCAAACAGGGTATAGCACAGATACGCAGTATTTT
TRBV7-6,TRBJ2-7,TRBD2,.,CASSPGTRSYEQYF,TGTGCCAGCAGCCCCGGGACTAGGTCCTACGAGCAGTACTTC
TRBV28,TRBJ1-1,TRBD1,.,CASSLGQPATEAFF,TGTGCCAGCAGTTTGGGACAGCCAGCGACTGAAGCTTTCTTT